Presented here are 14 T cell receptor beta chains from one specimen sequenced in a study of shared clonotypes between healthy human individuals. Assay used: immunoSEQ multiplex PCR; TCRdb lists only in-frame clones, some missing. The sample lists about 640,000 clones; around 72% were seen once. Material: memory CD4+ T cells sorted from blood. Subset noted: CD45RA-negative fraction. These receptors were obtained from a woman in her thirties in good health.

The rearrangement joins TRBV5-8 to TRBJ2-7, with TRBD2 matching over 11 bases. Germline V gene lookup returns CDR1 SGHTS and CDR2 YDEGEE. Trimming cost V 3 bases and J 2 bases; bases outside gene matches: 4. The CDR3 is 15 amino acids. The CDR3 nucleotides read TGTGCCAGCAGCTCCGGGACTAGCGGACCCTACGAGCAGTACTTC. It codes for CASSSGTSGPYEQYF. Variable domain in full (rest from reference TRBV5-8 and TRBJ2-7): EAGVTQSPTHLIKTRGQQATLRCSPISGHTSVYWYQQALGLGLQFLLWYDEGEERNRGNFPPRFSGRQFPNYSSELNVNALELEDSALYLCASSSGTSGPYEQYFGPGTRLTVT.

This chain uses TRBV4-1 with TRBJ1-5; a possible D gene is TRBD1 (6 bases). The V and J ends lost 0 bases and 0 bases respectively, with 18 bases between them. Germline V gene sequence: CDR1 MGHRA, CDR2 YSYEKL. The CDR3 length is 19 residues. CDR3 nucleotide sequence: TGCGCCAGCAGCCAAGATCGGGCGTTAAACAGGGATAGCAATCAGCCCCAGCATTTT. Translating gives CASSQDRALNRDSNQPQHF.

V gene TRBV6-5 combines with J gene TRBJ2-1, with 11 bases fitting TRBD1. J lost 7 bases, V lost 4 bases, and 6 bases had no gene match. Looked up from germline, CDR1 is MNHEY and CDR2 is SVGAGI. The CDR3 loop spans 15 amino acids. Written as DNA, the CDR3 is TGTGCCAGCAGTTCCGGACAGGGGGCTTGGAATGAGCAGTTCTTC. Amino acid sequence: CASSSGQGAWNEQFF.

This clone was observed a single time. The CDR3 DNA reads as TGTGCCAGTAAGGACAGAAGCAATCAGCCCCAGCATTTT. Translation: CASKDRSNQPQHF. The V gene is TRBV19, the J gene TRBJ1-5; D is perhaps TRBD1 (6 bases). The CDR3 is 13 amino acids. Germline V gene data show CDR1 as LNHDA and CDR2 as SQIVND (reference sequence). Trimming cost V 7 bases and J 1 base, with 8 bases left between them.

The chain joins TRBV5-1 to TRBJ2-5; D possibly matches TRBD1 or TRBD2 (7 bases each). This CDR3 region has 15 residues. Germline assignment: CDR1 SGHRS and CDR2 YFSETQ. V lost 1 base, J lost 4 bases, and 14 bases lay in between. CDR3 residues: CASSLLGEGAETQYF. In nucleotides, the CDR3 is TGCGCCAGCAGCTTGCTAGGGGAGGGGGCAGAGACCCAGTACTTC.

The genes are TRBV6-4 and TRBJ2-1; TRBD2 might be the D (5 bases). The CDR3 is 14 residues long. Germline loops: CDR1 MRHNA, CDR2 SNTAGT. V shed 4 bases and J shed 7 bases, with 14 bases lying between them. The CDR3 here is CASSVSEGTNEQFF. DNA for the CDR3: TGTGCCAGCAGTGTTTCTGAGGGAACAAATGAGCAGTTCTTC.

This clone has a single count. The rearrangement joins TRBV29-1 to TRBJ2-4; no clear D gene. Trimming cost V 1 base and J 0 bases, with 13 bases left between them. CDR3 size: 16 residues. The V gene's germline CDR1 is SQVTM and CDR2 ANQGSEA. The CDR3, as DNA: TGCAGCGTTGAAGCTGTTGACCGTAGAGCCAAAAACATTCAGTACTTC. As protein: CSVEAVDRRAKNIQYF.

The CDR3 spells CASIGTSGTDTQYF. The DNA for the CDR3 is TGTGCCAGCATTGGGACTAGCGGCACAGATACGCAGTATTTT. The rearrangement links TRBV6-5 to TRBJ2-3, with 10 bases fitting TRBD2. CDR1 MNHEY and CDR2 SVGAGI come from the germline V gene. V lost 7 bases, J lost 1 base, and 2 bases stayed unmatched. The CDR3 spans 14 residues.

DNA of the CDR3: TGTGCCAGCACGGCGCGGGCGCTCCGGACAGATACGCAGTATTTT. This encodes CASTARALRTDTQYF. The chain carries TRBV6-5 and TRBJ2-3; tentative D call: TRBD2 (5 bases). From germline, CDR1 is MNHEY and CDR2 SVGAGI. The CDR3 loop spans 15 amino acids. V shed 7 bases and J shed 3 bases, with 17 bases lying between them.

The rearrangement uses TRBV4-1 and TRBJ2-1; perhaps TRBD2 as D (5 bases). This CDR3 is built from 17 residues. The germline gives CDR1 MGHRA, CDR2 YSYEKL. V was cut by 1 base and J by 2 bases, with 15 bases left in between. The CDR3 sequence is CASSQGLGEWAYNEQFF. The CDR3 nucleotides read TGCGCCAGCAGCCAAGGTCTCGGGGAGTGGGCCTACAATGAGCAGTTCTTC.

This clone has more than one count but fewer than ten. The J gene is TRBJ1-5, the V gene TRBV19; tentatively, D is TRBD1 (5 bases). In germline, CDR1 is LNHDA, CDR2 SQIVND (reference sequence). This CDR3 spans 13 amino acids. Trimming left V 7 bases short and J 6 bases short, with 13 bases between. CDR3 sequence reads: CASTSTVGQPQHF. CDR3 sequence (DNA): TGTGCCAGTACCTCGACAGTAGGTCAGCCCCAGCATTTT.

Here the CDR3 reads CASSHRGRNNEQFF. The DNA for the CDR3 is TGTGCCAGCAGCCACCGAGGACGGAATAATGAGCAGTTCTTC. The V and J genes are TRBV7-9 and TRBJ2-1; D gene unclear. Germline lookup yields CDR1 SEHNR and CDR2 FQNEAQ (reference sequence). V was pared by 5 bases and J by 7 bases, with 15 bases between. This CDR3 contains 14 residues.

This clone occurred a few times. The CDR3 loop reads CASNSGSQNGNTIYF. In nucleotides, the CDR3 is TGTGCCAGTAACTCCGGGAGCCAAAACGGAAACACCATATATTTT. V usage is TRBV19 and J usage is TRBJ1-3; D ambiguous. This CDR3 spans 15 amino acids. Germline CDR1 is LNHDA and CDR2 is SQIVND (reference sequence). V was shortened by 7 bases and J by 4 bases, with 17 bases between the two germline ends.

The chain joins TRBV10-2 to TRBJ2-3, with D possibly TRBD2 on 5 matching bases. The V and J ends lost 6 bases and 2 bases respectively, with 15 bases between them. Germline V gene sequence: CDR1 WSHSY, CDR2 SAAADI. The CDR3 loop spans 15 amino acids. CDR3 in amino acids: CASRGGAAFTDTQYF. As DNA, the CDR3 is TGCGCCAGCAGGGGTGGAGCGGCCTTCACAGATACGCAGTATTTT.